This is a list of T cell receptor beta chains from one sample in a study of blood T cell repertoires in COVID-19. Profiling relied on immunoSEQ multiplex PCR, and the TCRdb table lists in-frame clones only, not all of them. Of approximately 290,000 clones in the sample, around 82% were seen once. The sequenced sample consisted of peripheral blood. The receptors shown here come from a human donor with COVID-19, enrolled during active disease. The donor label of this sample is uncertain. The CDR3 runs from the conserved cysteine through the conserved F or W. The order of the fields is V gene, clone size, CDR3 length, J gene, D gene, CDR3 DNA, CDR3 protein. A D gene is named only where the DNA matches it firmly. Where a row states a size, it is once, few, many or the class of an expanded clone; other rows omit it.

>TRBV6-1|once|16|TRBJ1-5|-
TGTGCCAGCAGTGAAAATCACAGGTTAAGCAATCAGCCCCAGCATTTT
CASSENHRLSNQPQHF
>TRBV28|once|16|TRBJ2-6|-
TGTGCCAGCAGTTTACCGGGAAGCTCTGGGGCCAACGTCCTGACTTTC
CASSLPGSSGANVLTF
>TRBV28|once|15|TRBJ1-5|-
TGTGCCACCCCCTCCGAGCCTCGAGGGGGTCAGCCCCAGCATTTT
CATPSEPRGGQPQHF
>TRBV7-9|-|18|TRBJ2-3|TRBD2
TGTGCCAGCGTTGAAGGGACTAGCGGATCCGCTAGCACAGATACGCAGTATTTT
CASVEGTSGSASTDTQYF
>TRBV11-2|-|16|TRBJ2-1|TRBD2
TGTGCCAGCAGCTTAGCCGGGACTAGCGGGAGCAATGAGCAGTTCTTC
CASSLAGTSGSNEQFF
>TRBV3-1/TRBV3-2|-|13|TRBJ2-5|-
TGTGCCAGCAGCCCACCGGGAAGAGAGACCCAGTACTTC
CASSPPGRETQYF
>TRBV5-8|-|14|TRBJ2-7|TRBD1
TGTGCCAGCAGCCGAGGACAGGGACACTACGAGCAGTACTTC
CASSRGQGHYEQYF
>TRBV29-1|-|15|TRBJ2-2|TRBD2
TGCAGCGCCGCAGGGCTAGCGGGAGTCACCGGGGAGCTGTTTTTT
CSAAGLAGVTGELFF
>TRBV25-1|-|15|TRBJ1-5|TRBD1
TGTGCCAGCAGTGGTACCGGGACAGGCGCTTGGCCCCAGCATTTT
CASSGTGTGAWPQHF
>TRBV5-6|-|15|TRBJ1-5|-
TGTGCCAGCAGCTTAGCGTACCCTAGCAATCAGCCCCAGCATTTT
CASSLAYPSNQPQHF
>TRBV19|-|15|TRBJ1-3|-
TGTGCCAGTAGCCTCAGCGGAGAAACTGGAAACACCATATATTTT
CASSLSGETGNTIYF
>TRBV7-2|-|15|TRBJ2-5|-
TGTGCCAGCAGCTCCCTCAGGGGGACTCAAGAGACCCAGTACTTC
CASSSLRGTQETQYF
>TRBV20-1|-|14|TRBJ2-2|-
TGCAGTGCTAGTTCACAATCGGGCACCGGGGAGCTGTTTTTT
CSASSQSGTGELFF
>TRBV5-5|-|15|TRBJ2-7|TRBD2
TGTGCCAGCAGCTTTAGCGGGGGAGGGCCCTACGAGCAGTACTTC
CASSFSGGGPYEQYF
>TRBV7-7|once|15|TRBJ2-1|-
TGTGCTAGCAGCTTAGATGTGACGGCGGACAATGAGCAGTTCTTC
CASSLDVTADNEQFF
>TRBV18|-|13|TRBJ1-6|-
TGTGCCAGCTCTCCCTCCAGGGATTCACCCCTCCACTTT
CASSPSRDSPLHF
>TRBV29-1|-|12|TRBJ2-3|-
TGCAGCGTTGCAGCGGTGGTAGATACGCAGTATTTT
CSVAAVVDTQYF
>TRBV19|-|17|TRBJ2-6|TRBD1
TGTGCCAGTAGTACGGGACAGTTTAACTCTGGGGCCAACGTCCTGACTTTC
CASSTGQFNSGANVLTF
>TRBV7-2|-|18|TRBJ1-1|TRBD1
TGTGCCAGCAGCTTAGCGGGTTTAACAGGGGGCATCGGCACTGAAGCTTTCTTT
CASSLAGLTGGIGTEAFF
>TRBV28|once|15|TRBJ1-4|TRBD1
TGTGCCAGCAGTGTGACAGGGGCCAGTGGTGAAAAACTGTTTTTT
CASSVTGASGEKLFF
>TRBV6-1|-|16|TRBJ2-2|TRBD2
TGTGCCAGCAGTGAGCTAGCGGGAGGGGACACCGGGGAGCTGTTTTTT
CASSELAGGDTGELFF
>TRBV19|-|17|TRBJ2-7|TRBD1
TGTGCCAGTAGTATTTCAGCTGGGGACAGGGGTTTTAACGAGCAGTACTTC
CASSISAGDRGFNEQYF
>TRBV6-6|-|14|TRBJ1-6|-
TGTGCCAGCAGTTCCACTGCCTTCGATTCACCCCTCCACTTT
CASSSTAFDSPLHF
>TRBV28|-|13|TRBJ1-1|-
TGTGCCAGCAGGTATCTTTCATCCGGGGGGGCTTTCTTT
CASRYLSSGGAFF
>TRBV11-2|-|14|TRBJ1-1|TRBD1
TGTGCCAGCAGCATGTCAGGGGGCTCCGGTGGGGCTTTCTTT
CASSMSGGSGGAFF
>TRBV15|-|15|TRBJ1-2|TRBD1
TGTGCCACCAGCAGAGGGGGACAGGGTGACTATGGCTACACCTTC
CATSRGGQGDYGYTF
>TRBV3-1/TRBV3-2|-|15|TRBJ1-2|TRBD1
TGTGCCAGCAGCCCGGGGGTGACAGGGAGATATGGCTACACCTTC
CASSPGVTGRYGYTF
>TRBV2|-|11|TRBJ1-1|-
TGTGCCAGCAGTCCCAAATCAGAAGCTTTCTTT
CASSPKSEAFF